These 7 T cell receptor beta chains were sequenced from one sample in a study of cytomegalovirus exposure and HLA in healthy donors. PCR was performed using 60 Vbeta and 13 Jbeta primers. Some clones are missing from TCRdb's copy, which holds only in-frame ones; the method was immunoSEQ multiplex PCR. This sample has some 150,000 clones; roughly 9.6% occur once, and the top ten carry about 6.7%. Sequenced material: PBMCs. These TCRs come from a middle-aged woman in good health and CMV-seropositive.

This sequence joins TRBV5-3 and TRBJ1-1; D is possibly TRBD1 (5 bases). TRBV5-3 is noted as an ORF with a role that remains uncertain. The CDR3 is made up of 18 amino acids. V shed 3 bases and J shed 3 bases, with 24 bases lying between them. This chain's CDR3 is CARSSRSGGLPADTEAFF. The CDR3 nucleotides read TGTGCCAGAAGCTCCCGCAGCGGGGGTCTCCCTGCCGACACTGAAGCTTTCTTT.

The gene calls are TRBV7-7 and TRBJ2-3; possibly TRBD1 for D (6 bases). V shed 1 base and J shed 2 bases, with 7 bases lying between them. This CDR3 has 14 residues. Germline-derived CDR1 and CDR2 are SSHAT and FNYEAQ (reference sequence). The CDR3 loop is CASSLGTATDTQYF. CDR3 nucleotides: TGTGCCAGCAGCTTAGGGACAGCCACAGATACGCAGTATTTT.

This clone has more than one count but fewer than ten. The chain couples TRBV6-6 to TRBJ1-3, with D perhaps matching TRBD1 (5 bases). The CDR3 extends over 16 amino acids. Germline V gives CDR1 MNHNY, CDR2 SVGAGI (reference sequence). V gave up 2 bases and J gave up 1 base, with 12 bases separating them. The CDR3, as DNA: TGTGCCAGCAGTTACCTAACAGGAGTTTCTGGAAACACCATATATTTT. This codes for CASSYLTGVSGNTIYF.

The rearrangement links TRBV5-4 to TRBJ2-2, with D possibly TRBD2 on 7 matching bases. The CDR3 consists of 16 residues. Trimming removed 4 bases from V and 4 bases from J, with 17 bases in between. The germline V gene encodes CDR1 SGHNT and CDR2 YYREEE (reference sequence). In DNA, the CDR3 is TGTGCCAGCAGCCCCCAAGGGGGGGAGACCACCGGGGAGCTGTTTTTT. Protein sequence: CASSPQGGETTGELFF.

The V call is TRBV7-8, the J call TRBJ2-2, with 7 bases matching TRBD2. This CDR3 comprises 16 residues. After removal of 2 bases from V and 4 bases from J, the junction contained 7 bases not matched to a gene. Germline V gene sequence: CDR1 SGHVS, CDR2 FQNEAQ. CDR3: CASSLSRLAGTGELFF. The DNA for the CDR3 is TGTGCCAGCAGCTTAAGTAGACTAGCCGGCACCGGGGAGCTGTTTTTT.

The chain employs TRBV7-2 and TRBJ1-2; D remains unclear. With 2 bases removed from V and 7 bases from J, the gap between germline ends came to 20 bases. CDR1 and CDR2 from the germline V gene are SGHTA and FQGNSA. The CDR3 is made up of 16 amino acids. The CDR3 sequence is CASSLSIFGGIRGYTF. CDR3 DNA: TGTGCCAGCAGCTTATCTATCTTTGGAGGGATCCGTGGCTACACCTTC. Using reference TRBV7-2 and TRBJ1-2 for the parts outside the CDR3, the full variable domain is GAGVSQSPSNKVTEKGKDVELRCDPISGHTALYWYRQSLGQGLEFLIYFQGNSAPDKSGLPSDRFSAERTGGSVSTLTIQRTQQEDSAVYLCASSLSIFGGIRGYTFGSGTRLTVV.

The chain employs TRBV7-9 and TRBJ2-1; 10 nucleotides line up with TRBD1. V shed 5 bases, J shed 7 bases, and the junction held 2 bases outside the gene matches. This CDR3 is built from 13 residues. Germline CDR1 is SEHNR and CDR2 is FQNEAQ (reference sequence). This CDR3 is CASSPDRGNEQFF. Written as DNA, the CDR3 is TGTGCCAGCAGCCCGGACAGGGGGAATGAGCAGTTCTTC.